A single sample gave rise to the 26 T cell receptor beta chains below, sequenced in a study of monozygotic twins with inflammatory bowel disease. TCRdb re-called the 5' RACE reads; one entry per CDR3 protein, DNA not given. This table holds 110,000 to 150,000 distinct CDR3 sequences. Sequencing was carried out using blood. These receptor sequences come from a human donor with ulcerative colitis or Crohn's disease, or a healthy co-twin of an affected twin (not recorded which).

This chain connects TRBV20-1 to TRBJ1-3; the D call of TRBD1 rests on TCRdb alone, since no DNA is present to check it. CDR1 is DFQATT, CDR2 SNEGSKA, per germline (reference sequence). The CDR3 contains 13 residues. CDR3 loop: CSAWAGSRNTIYF.

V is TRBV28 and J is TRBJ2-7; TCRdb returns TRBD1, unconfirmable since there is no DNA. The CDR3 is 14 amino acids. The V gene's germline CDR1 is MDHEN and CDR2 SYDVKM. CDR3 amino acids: CASSSPGTEYEQYF.

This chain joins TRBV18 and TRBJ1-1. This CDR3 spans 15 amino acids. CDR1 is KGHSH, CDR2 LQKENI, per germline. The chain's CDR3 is CASSAGPRAYTEAFF.

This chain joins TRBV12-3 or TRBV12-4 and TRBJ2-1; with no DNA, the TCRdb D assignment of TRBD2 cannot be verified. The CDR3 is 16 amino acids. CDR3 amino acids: CASSPGTPRAYNEQFF.

The CDR3 spells CASLLQPGNTEAFF. The chain employs TRBV5-1 and TRBJ1-1. Germline lookup yields CDR1 SGHRS and CDR2 YFSETQ. This CDR3 is 14 amino acids long. The full variable domain, with the rest looked up from reference TRBV5-1 and TRBJ1-1, is KAGVTQTPRYLIKTRGQQVTLSCSPISGHRSVSWYQQTPGQGLQFLFEYFSETQRNKGNFPGRFSGRQFSNSRSEMNVSTLELGDSALYLCASLLQPGNTEAFFGQGTRLTVV.

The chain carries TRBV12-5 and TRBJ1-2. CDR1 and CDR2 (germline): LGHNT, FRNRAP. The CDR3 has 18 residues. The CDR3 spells CASGPKSDTTRINYGYTF. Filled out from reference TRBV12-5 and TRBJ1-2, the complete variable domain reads DARVTQTPRHKVTEMGQEVTMRCQPILGHNTVFWYRQTMMQGLELLAYFRNRAPLDDSGMPKDRFSAEMPDATLATLKIQPSEPRDSAVYFCASGPKSDTTRINYGYTFGSGTRLTVV.

The CDR3 loop reads CASSRTANEQFF. This chain connects TRBV7-2 to TRBJ2-1; the D call of TRBD1 rests on TCRdb alone, since no DNA is present to check it. The CDR3 spans 12 residues. Germline values: CDR1 SGHTA, CDR2 FQGNSA. The full variable domain, its missing parts supplied by reference TRBV7-2 and TRBJ2-1, is GAGVSQSPSNKVTEKGKDVELRCDPISGHTALYWYRQSLGQGLEFLIYFQGNSAPDKSGLPSDRFSAERTGGSVSTLTIQRTQQEDSAVYLCASSRTANEQFFGPGTRLTVL.

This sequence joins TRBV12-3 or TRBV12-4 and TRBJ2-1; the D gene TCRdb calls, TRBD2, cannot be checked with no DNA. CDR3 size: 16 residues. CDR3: CASSFPGLGIGNEQFF.

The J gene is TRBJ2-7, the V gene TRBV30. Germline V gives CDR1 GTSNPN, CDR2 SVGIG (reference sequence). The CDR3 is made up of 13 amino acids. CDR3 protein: CAWSGAGIYEQYF.

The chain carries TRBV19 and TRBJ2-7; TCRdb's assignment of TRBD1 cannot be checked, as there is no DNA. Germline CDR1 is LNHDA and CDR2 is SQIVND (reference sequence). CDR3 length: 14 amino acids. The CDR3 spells CASRPGQGSYEQYF.

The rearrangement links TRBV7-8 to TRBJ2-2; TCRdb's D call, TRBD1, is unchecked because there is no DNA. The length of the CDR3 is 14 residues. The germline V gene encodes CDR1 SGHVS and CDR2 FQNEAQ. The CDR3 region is CASSPATGAGELFF.

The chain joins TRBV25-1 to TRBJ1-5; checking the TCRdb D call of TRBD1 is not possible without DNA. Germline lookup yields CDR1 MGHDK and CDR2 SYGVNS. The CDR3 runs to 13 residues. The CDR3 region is CASSGTVNQPQHF.

The CDR3 protein is CASSAGQGAYNEQFF. The chain employs TRBV5-1 and TRBJ2-1; TCRdb indicates TRBD1, and absent DNA this call remains unverified. The germline V gene has CDR1 SGHRS and CDR2 YFSETQ. CDR3 length: 15 amino acids.

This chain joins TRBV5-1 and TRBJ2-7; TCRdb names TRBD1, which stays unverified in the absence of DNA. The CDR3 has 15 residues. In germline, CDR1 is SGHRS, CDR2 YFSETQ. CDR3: CASRPPGQPSYEQYF.

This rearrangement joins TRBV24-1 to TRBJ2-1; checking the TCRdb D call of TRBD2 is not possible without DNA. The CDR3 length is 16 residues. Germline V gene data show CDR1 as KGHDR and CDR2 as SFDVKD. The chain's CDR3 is CATSETIAVSYNEQFF.

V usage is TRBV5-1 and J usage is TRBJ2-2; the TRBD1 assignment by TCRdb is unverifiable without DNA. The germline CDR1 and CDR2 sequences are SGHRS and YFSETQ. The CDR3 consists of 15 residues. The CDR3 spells CASRRGAANTGELFF.

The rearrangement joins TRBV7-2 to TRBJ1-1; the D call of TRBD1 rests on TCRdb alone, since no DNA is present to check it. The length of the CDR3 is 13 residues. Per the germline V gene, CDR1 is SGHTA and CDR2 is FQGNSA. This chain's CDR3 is CASSSGMNTEAFF. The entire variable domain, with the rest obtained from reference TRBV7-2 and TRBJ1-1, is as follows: GAGVSQSPSNKVTEKGKDVELRCDPISGHTALYWYRQSLGQGLEFLIYFQGNSAPDKSGLPSDRFSAERTGGSVSTLTIQRTQQEDSAVYLCASSSGMNTEAFFGQGTRLTVV.

CDR3 amino acids: CASSLVAGGSRETQYF. The chain combines TRBV7-2 with TRBJ2-5; as DNA is missing, the TRBD2 call by TCRdb cannot be tested. The CDR3 runs to 16 residues. Germline assignment: CDR1 SGHTA and CDR2 FQGNSA.

The CDR3 loop reads CSISSGTSDTDTQYF. The chain joins TRBV29-1 to TRBJ2-3; TCRdb reports TRBD2, a call that lacks DNA to check it against. From germline, CDR1 is SQVTM and CDR2 ANQGSEA. This CDR3 has 15 amino acids.

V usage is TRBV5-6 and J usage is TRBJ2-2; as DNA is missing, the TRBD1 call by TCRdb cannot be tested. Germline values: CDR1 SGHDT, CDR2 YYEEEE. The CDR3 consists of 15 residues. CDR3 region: CASSRTGGHTGELFF.

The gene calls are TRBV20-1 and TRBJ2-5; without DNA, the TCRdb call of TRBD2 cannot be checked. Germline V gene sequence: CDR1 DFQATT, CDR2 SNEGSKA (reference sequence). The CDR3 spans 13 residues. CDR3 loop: CSAETSGSETQYF.

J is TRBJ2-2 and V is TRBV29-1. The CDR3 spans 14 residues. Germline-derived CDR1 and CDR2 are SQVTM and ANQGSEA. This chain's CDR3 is CSAPGVGNTGELFF.

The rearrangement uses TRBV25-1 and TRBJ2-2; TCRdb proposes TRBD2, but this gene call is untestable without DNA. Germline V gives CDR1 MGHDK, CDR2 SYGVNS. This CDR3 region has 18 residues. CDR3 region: CASSDPLAGGWNTGELFF.

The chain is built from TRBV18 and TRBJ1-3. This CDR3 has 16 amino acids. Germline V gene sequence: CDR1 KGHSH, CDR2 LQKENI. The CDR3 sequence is CASSSKTDSSGNTIYF.

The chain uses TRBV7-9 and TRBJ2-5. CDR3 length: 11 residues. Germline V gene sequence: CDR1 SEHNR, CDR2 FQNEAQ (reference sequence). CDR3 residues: CASATGETQYF. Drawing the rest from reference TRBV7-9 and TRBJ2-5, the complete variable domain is DTGVSQNPRHKITKRGQNVTFRCDPISEHNRLYWYRQTLGQGPEFLTYFQNEAQLEKSRLLSDRFSAERPKGSFSTLEIQRTEQGDSAMYLCASATGETQYFGPGTRLLVL.

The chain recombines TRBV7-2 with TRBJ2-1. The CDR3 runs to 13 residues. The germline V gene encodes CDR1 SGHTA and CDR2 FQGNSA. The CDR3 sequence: CASSFTVYNEQFF.